This TCR beta chain was recovered during a study of immune cell composition in non-small cell lung cancer. This CDR3 is 16 amino acids long. CDR1 and CDR2 (germline): SGHRS, YFSETQ. The V segment lost 4 bases and the J segment 0 bases; nucleotides outside the gene matches: 3. Study-wide results and caveats: Approximately 79% of squamous and approximately 31% of adenocarcinoma cases had tumour-associated clones >0.5%. Top 10 clone scores and clonality were higher in squamous than adenocarcinoma.

Measured with immunoSEQ multiplex PCR; TCRdb has only the in-frame clones, and not every one. This sample has 4,900 or so clones; around three quarters occur once, and the top ten carry approximately 10%. This clone was seen just once. No antigen is known for it. This receptor was taken from a human donor with non-small cell lung cancer. The sequencing sample was made of lung tumor tissue. The rearrangement joins TRBV5-1 to TRBJ2-6; 8 bases match TRBD1. CDR3 DNA: TGCGCCAGCAGCGGGGGACAGGTCTCTGGGGCCAACGTCCTGACTTTC. Translation: CASSGGQVSGANVLTF.